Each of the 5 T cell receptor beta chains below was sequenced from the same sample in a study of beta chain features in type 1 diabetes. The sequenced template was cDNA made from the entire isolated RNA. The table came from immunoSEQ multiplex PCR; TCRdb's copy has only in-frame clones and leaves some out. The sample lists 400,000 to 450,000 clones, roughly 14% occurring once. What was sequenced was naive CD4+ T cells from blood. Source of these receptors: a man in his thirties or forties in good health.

The CDR3 region is CASSDRDRSFSEQFF. In DNA form, the CDR3 reads TGTGCCAGCAGTGATCGGGACAGAAGCTTTAGTGAGCAGTTCTTC. This chain joins TRBV2 and TRBJ2-1, with TRBD1 identical over 7 bases. Trimming at V came to 3 bases and at J to 9 bases, leaving 11 bases not matched to a gene. This CDR3 is built from 15 residues. The V gene's germline CDR1 is SNHLY and CDR2 FYNNEI.

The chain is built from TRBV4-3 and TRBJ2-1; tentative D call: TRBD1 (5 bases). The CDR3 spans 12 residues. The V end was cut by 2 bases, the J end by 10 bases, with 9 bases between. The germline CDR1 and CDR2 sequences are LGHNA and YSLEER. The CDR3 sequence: CASSQSGIEQFF. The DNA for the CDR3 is TGCGCCAGCAGCCAATCAGGGATAGAGCAGTTCTTC.

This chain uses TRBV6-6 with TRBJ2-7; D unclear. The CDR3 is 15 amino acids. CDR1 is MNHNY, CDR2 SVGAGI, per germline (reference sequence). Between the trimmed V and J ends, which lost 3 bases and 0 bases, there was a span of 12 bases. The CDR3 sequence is CASSYRLATSYEQYV. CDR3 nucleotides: TGTGCCAGCAGTTATCGGCTTGCGACCTCCTACGAGCAGTACGTC.

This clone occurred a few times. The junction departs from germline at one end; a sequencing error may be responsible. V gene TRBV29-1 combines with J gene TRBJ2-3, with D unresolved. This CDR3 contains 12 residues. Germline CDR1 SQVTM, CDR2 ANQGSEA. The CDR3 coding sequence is TGCAGCGTCGACCCGAACACAGATACGCATTATTTT. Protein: CSVDPNTDTHYF.

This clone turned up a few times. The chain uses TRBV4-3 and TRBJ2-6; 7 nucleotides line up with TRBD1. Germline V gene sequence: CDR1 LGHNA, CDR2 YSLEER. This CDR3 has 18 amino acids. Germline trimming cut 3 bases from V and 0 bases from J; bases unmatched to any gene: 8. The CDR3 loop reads CASSHKTGRPSGANVLTF. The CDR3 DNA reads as TGCGCCAGCAGCCATAAGACAGGGAGACCCTCTGGGGCCAACGTCCTGACTTTC.